This T cell receptor (beta chain) is from a study of Graves' ophthalmopathy and Graves' hyperthyroidism. The TCR beta CDR3 regions underwent amplification from RNA transcripts. Following a first-round RT-PCR that used HTBI primers, a second-round multiplex PCR was carried out. TCRdb independently ran MiXCR on the multiplex PCR reads; one entry per CDR3 protein. The data contain over 500,000 distinct CDR3 sequences, about 20% of them seen just once; the ten biggest clones take up more than 5.5%. This CDR3 spans 15 amino acids. From germline, CDR1 is SGDLS and CDR2 YYNGEE. Trimming removed 3 bases from V and 1 base from J, with 13 bases in between.

Sequenced: peripheral blood. The receptor was derived from a woman aged 18-30 years with stable Graves' hyperthyroidism. Some clones in this sample may be carry-over from other donors' samples. The rearrangement uses TRBV9 and TRBJ1-1, with D unclear. The CDR3, as DNA: TGTGCCAGCAGCGAAGAGGTGAGGGCGAACACTGAAGCTTTCTTT. Translating it yields CASSEEVRANTEAFF.